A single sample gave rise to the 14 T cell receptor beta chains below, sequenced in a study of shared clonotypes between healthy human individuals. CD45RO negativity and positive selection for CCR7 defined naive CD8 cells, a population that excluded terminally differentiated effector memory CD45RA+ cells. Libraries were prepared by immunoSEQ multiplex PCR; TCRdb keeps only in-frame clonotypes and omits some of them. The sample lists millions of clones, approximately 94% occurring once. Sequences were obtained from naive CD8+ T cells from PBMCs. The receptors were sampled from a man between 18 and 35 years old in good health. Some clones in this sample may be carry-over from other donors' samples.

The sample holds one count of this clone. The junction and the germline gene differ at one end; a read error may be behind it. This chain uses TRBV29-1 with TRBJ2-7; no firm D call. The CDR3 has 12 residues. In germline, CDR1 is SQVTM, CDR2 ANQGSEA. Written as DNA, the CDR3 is TGCAGCGTCGTCCTTTCCTCCCACGAGCAGTACTTC. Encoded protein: CSVVLSSHEQYF.

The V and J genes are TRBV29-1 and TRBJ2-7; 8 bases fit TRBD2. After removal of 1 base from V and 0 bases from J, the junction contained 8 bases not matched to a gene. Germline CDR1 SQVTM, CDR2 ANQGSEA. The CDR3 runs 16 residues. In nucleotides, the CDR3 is TGCAGCGTTGAAGGTGAAGCCGGGAGGGACTCCTACGAGCAGTACTTC. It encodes CSVEGEAGRDSYEQYF.

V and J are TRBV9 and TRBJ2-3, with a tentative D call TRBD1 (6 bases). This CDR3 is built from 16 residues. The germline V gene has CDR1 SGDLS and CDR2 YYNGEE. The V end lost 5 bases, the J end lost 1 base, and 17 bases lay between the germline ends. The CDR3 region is CASSRMGTHRTDTQYF. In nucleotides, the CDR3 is TGTGCCAGCAGTAGGATGGGGACACATCGCACAGATACGCAGTATTTT.

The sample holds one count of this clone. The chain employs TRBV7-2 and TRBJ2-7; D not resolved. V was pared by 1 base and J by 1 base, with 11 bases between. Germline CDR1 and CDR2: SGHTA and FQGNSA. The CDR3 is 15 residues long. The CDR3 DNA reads TGTGCCAGCAGCTTAGTGGGTGATACATCCTACGAGCAGTACTTC. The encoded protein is CASSLVGDTSYEQYF.

Here the CDR3 DNA reads TGTGCCAGCAGCCCCGGACAGGGCTCGAACGAGCAGTACTTC. Translated, it gives CASSPGQGSNEQYF. The chain recombines TRBV13 with TRBJ2-7, with 8 nucleotides matching TRBD1. With V trimmed by 5 bases and J by 5 bases, 8 bases remained unmatched. CDR1 is PRHDT, CDR2 FYEKMQ, per germline (reference sequence). This CDR3 comprises 14 residues.

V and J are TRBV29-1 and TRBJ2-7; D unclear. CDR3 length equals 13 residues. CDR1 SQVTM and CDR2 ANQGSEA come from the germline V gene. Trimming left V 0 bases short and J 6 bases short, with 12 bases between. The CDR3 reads CSVEEGLKTEQYF. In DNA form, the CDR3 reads TGCAGCGTTGAAGAGGGCCTCAAGACCGAGCAGTACTTC.

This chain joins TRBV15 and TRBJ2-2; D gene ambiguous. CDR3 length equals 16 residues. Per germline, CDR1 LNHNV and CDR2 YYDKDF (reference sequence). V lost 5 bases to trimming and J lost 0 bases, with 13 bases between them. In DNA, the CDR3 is TGTGCCACCAGCCTCATGAGACTCCCGAACACCGGGGAGCTGTTTTTT. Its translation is CATSLMRLPNTGELFF.

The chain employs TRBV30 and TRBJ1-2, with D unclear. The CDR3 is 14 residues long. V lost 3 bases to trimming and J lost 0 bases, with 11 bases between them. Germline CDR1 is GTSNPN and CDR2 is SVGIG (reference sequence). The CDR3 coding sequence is TGTGCCTGGAGGCCGGCGGAAGCTAACTATGGCTACACCTTC. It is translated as CAWRPAEANYGYTF.

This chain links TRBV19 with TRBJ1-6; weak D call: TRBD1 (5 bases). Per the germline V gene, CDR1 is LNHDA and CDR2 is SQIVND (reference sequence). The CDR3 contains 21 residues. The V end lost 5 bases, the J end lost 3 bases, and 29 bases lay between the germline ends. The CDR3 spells CASSVSLLRDDHWGYNSPLHF. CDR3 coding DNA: TGTGCCAGTAGTGTTAGCTTACTCCGGGACGATCACTGGGGCTATAATTCACCCCTCCACTTT.

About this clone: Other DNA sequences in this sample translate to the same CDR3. CDR3 amino acids: CASSLGGVNEQFF. The CDR3 nucleotides are TGTGCCAGCAGCTTAGGAGGGGTCAATGAGCAGTTCTTC. The chain carries TRBV7-9 and TRBJ2-1, with D perhaps assigned TRBD1 or TRBD2 (5 bases each). V lost 1 base to trimming and J lost 6 bases, with 7 bases between them. Germline CDR1 reads SEHNR; CDR2 reads FQNEAQ (reference sequence). This CDR3 comprises 13 residues.

CDR3 bases: TGTGCCAGCAGCTTATCCGGACAGAGGTACGAGCAGTACTTC. Translated: CASSLSGQRYEQYF. The chain carries TRBV7-9 and TRBJ2-7, with TRBD1 as a possible D gene (6 bases). CDR1 and CDR2 from the germline V gene are SEHNR and FQNEAQ (reference sequence). V was clipped by 2 bases and J by 4 bases, with 12 bases between them. This CDR3 contains 14 residues.

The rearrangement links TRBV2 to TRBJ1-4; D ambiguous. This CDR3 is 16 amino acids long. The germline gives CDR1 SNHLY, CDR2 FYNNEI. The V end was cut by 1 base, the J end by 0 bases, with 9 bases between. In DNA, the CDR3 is TGTGCCAGCAGTGAAGGTGTAGCGCCAACTAATGAAAAACTGTTTTTT. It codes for CASSEGVAPTNEKLFF.

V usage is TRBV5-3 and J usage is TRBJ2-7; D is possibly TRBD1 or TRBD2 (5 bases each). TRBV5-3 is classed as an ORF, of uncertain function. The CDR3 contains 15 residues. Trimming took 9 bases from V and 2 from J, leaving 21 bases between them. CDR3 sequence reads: CAILPDGTYTYEQYF. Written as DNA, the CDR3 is TGTGCCATACTGCCGGACGGGACGTATACCTACGAGCAGTACTTC.

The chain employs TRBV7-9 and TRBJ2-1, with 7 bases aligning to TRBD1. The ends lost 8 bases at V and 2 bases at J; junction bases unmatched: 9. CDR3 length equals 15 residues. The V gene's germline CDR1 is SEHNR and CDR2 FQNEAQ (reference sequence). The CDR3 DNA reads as TGTGCCAGCGACAGGGTGATGGGCCCCTACAATGAGCAGTTCTTC. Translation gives CASDRVMGPYNEQFF.